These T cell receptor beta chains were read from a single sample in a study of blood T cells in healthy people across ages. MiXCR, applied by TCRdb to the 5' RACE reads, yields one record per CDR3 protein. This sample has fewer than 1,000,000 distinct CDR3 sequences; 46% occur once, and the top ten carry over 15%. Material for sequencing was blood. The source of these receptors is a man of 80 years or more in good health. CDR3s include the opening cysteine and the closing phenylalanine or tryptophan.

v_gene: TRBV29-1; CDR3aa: CSVPTGPETQYF
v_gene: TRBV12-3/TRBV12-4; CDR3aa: CASSPGLATNEQFF
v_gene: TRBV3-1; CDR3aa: CASRGGEGNEQFF
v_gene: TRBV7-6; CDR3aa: CASSLALGTFGRDTEAFF
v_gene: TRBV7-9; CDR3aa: CASSHTSGGFDEQFF
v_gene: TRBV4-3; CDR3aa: CASSQDPVAGPPYNEQFF
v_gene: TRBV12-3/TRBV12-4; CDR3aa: CASSYPSAAYNEQFF
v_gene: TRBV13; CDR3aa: CASSGGRPRITDTQYF
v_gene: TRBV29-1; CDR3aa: CSVEGLSRPAANYGYTF
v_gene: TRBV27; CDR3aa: CATGQGLGEQFF
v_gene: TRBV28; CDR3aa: CATKESGYQETQYF
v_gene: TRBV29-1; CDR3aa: CSERAGGYTQYF
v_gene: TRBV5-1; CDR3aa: CASSLPRGQETQYF
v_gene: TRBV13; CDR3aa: CASSLRQAGETYNEQFF
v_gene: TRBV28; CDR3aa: CASSLLRGPGHEQFF
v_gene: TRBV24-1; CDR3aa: CATSKGLAEETQYF
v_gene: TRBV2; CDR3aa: CASSVDRGSRDTQYF
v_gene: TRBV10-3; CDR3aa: CAIRDYTDTQYF
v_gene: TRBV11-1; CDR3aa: CASSLGQGFTEAFF
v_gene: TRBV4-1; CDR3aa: CASSQQGVDTQYF
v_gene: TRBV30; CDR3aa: CAWSFQERGLTGELFF
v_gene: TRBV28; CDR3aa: CASSSDSSTGGGTDTQYF
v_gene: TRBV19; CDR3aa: CASSEGHQETQYF
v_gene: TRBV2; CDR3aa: CASEQNYGYTF
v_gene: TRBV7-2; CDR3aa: CASSLTSASGQGTQYF
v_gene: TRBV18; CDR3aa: CASSRTGANVLTF
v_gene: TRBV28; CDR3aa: CASSFAAGGGGDTQYF
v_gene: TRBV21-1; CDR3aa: CASSKARASYEQYF
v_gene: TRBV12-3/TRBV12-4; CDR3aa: CASSFRVGADAQYF
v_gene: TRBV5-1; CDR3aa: CASSGAGFDETQYF
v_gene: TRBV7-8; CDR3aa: CASAGTGVFGYTF
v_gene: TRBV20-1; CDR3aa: CSASMGARSTDTQYF
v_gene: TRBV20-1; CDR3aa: CSARTSGRGNQYF
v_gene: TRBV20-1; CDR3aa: CSARDLGNSGAFGQYF
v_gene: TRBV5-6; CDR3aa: CASSRRRGERYYEQYF